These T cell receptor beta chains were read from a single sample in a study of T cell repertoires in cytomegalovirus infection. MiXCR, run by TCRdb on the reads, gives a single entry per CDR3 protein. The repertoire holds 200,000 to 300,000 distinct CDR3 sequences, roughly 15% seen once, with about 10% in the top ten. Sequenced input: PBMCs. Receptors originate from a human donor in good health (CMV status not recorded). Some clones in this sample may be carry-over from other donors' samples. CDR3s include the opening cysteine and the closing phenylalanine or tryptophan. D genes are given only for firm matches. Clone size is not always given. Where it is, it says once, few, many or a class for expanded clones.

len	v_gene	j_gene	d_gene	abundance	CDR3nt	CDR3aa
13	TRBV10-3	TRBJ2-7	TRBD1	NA	TGTGCCATCAGTTTGGGACAGGGCTACGAGCAGTACTTC	CAISLGQGYEQYF
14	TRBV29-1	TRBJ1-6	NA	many	TGCACCGGGAGGTGGCACGTCTATAATTCACCCCTCCACTTT	CTGRWHVYNSPLHF
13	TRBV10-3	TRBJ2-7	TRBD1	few	TGTGCCATCAACGGACAGGGCCAGGACGAGCAGTACTTC	CAINGQGQDEQYF
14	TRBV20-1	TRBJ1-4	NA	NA	TGCGGTGCGGGAGGGAGAACAACTAATGAAAAACTGTTTTTT	CGAGGRTTNEKLFF
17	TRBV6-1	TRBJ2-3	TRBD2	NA	TGTGCCAGCAGTTCGGGACTAGCGGGAAACTGGAGAGATACGCAGTATTTT	CASSSGLAGNWRDTQYF
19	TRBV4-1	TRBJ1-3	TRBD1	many	TGCGCCAGCAGCCAAGATCTGGCAGGGGGCGCGAAAGTCGGAAACACCATATATTTT	CASSQDLAGGAKVGNTIYF
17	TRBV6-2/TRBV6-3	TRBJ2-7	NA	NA	TGTGCCAGCAGTTACTTCCTTGGAGGGGGCAGGTCCTACGAGCAGTACTTC	CASSYFLGGGRSYEQYF
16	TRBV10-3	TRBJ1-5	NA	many	TGTGCCATCAGTACTTCCAGGGAGTTTGCCAATCAGCCCCAGCATTTT	CAISTSREFANQPQHF
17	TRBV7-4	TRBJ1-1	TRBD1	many	TGTGCCAGCAGCTTAGAGGGACAGGGTCCCCCGAACACTGAAGCTTTCTTT	CASSLEGQGPPNTEAFF
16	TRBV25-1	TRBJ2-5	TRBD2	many	TGTGCCAGCAGTGAACCCCAAGGCGGGAGCTCTGAGACCCAGTACTTC	CASSEPQGGSSETQYF
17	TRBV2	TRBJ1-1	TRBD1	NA	TGTGCCAGCAGCCCCCTAGGGGACAGGGGGCGGAACACTGAAGCTTTCTTT	CASSPLGDRGRNTEAFF
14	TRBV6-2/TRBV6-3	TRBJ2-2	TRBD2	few	TGTGCCAGCAGTTACCCGGGGACTAGTGGGGAGCTGTTTTTT	CASSYPGTSGELFF
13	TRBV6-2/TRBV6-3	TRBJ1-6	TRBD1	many	TGTGCCAGCGGAGGACAGGGGCGGTCACCCCTCCACTTT	CASGGQGRSPLHF
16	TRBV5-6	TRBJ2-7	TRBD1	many	TGTGCCAGCACCGACCGGGACAGGGGGCAGTGGTACGAGCAGTACTTC	CASTDRDRGQWYEQYF
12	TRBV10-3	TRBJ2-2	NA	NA	TGTGCCATCGGACAGAACACCGGGGAGCTGTTTTTT	CAIGQNTGELFF
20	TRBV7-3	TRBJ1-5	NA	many	TGTGCCAGCAGCCGCCGAGCGCCCACCGGACAGATCGATAGCAATCAGCCCCAGCATTTT	CASSRRAPTGQIDSNQPQHF
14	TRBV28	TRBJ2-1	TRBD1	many	TGTGCCAGCAGTGGACAGGGGGTCTACAATGAGCAGTTCTTC	CASSGQGVYNEQFF
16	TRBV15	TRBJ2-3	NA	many	TGTGCCACCAGCAGCCGAACTACCCCGGGCCTAGATACGCAGTATTTT	CATSSRTTPGLDTQYF
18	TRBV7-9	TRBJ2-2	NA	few	TGTGCCAGCAGCCGTGGGGGCGGGATCCCTCCAGAGGCGGGGGAGCTGTTTTTT	CASSRGGGIPPEAGELFF
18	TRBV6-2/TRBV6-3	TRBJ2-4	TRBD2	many	TGTGCCAGCAGTTACCAGCACATTAACGGGAGGGCCGAAAACATTCAGTACTTC	CASSYQHINGRAENIQYF
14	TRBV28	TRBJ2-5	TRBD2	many	TGTGCCAGCAGTTTCAGCGGGAGGACTGAGACCCAGTACTTC	CASSFSGRTETQYF
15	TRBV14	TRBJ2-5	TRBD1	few	TGTGCCAGCAGCAAAAGGACAGGGTCATCAGAGACCCAGTACTTC	CASSKRTGSSETQYF
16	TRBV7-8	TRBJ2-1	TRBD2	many	TGTGCCAGCAGCTATCTAAGCGGGATTATCTACAATGAGCAGTTCTTC	CASSYLSGIIYNEQFF
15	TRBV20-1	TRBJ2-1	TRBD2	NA	TGCAGTGCTAGAGATCCAGCGGGAGTGGGAAATGAGCAGTTCTTC	CSARDPAGVGNEQFF
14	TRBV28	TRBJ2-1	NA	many	TGTGCCAGCAGTTTGATCCTCTCCTACAATGAGCAGTTCTTC	CASSLILSYNEQFF
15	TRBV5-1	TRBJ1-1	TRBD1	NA	TGCGCCAGCAGCTTGTCTCAGGGGGCAAGGACTGAAGCTTTCTTT	CASSLSQGARTEAFF
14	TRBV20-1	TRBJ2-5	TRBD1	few	TGCAGTGCCTCCGGGACAGGAGGTCAAGAGACCCAGTACTTC	CSASGTGGQETQYF
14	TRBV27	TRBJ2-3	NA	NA	TGTGCCAGCAGTTCCTCCTCCGCGTCAGATACGCAGTATTTT	CASSSSSASDTQYF
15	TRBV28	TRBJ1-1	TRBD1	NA	TGTGCCAGCAGTTTTCTGGACAGGGTGAACACTGAAGCTTTCTTT	CASSFLDRVNTEAFF
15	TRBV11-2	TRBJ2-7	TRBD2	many	TGTGCCAGCAGCTTAGGGGCCGCGGGGGTCTACGAGCAGTACTTC	CASSLGAAGVYEQYF
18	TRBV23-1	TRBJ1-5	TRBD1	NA	TGCGCCAGCAGTCATCACGACAGGGGTCGGGTATCCAATCAGCCCCAGCATTTT	CASSHHDRGRVSNQPQHF
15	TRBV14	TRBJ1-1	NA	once	TGTGCCAGCGGCCCGACCCGGGGGTCGAACACTGAAGCTTTCTTT	CASGPTRGSNTEAFF
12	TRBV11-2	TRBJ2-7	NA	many	TGTGCCAGCAGCTTAGATGTGTTCGAGCAGTACTTC	CASSLDVFEQYF
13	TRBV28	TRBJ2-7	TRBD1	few	TGTGCCAGCAGTCCACAGGGGCCGTACGAGCAGTACTTC	CASSPQGPYEQYF
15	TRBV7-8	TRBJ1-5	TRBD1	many	TGTGCCAGCAGTTCGGGACAGAATAGCAATCAGCCCCAGCATTTT	CASSSGQNSNQPQHF
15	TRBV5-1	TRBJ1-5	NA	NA	TGCGCCAGCAGTTCCGGGACGGGCGCCAATCAGCCCCAGCATTTT	CASSSGTGANQPQHF
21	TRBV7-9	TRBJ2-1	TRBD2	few	TGTGCCAGCAGCTTATTCCCCCCCGATCCGGGACTAGCGGTAATAGAGGATGAGCAGTTCTTC	CASSLFPPDPGLAVIEDEQFF
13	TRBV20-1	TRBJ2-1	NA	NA	TGCAGTGCCACAACCGGGAGCGTTGGTGAGCAGTTCTTC	CSATTGSVGEQFF
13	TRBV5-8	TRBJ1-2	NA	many	TGTGCCACCTGGGCCGGGGACTTGGATGGCTACACCTTC	CATWAGDLDGYTF
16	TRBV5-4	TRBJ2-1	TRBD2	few	TGTGCCAGCAGCTTGAGTGGGACTAGCGGGATCAATGAGCAGTTCTTC	CASSLSGTSGINEQFF
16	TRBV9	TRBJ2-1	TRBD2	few	TGTGCCAGCAGCGTAGCTGTGGTAGCGGGACAAAATGAGCAGTTCTTC	CASSVAVVAGQNEQFF